The 8 T cell receptor beta chains presented below share a single source sample, sequenced in a study of PD-1 blockade in classical Hodgkin lymphoma. TCRdb's copy holds only in-frame clones and misses some; the assay was immunoSEQ multiplex PCR. The sample has some 12,000 clones; approximately 84% are singletons. All trial patients relapsed after autologous stem cell transplantation. The specimen was peripheral blood mononuclear cells (PBMCs), collected before the second cycle of nivolumab. The receptors were sampled from a human donor with classical Hodgkin lymphoma.

This chain links TRBV9 with TRBJ1-1; D ambiguous. The germline CDR1 and CDR2 sequences are SGDLS and YYNGEE. V gave up 0 bases and J gave up 1 base, with 10 bases separating them. CDR3 length: 15 amino acids. CDR3 sequence (DNA): TGTGCCAGCAGCGTAGGGGCCAGCGAGAACACTGAAGCTTTCTTT. Translating it yields CASSVGASENTEAFF.

The rearrangement links TRBV5-6 to TRBJ1-3; possible D gene TRBD1, 6 bases. Germline assignment: CDR1 SGHDT and CDR2 YYEEEE. The CDR3 is 17 residues long. V gave up 0 bases and J gave up 0 bases, with 13 bases separating them. The CDR3 DNA reads as TGTGCCAGCAGCTTGGTGTGGACAGCACCCTCTGGAAACACCATATATTTT. Protein product: CASSLVWTAPSGNTIYF.

This chain connects TRBV28 to TRBJ1-6; D not resolved. V was cut by 1 base and J by 11 bases, with 9 bases left in between. Germline CDR1 is MDHEN and CDR2 is SYDVKM. This CDR3 has 13 residues. The DNA of the CDR3 is TGTGCCAGCAGTTTATACAGTCGGGCACCCCTCCACTTT. Translated: CASSLYSRAPLHF.

The chain employs TRBV29-1 and TRBJ2-7, with 7 bases that match TRBD1. The V and J ends lost 6 bases and 4 bases, in that order; junction bases with no gene match: 9. Germline V gene data show CDR1 as SQVTM and CDR2 as ANQGSEA. The CDR3 loop spans 13 amino acids. The CDR3: CSVRGGTAYEQYF. CDR3 DNA: TGCAGCGTGAGGGGTGGGACAGCTTACGAGCAGTACTTC.

This clone turned up a few times. The chain uses TRBV10-1 and TRBJ1-5, with a weak D call TRBD1 (5 bases). The CDR3 extends over 16 amino acids. Germline V gene lookup returns CDR1 WNHNN and CDR2 SYGVQD (reference sequence). Trimming removed 0 bases at V and 0 bases at J, with 9 bases between. DNA for the CDR3: TGCGCCAGCAGTGAGTCAGGGACCTATAGCAATCAGCCCCAGCATTTT. Its protein product is CASSESGTYSNQPQHF.

The CDR3: CSVDGALLETTDTQYF. Here the CDR3 DNA reads TGCAGCGTTGATGGGGCGTTGTTGGAGACCACAGATACGCAGTATTTT. The chain combines TRBV29-1 with TRBJ2-3, with D possibly being TRBD1 (5 bases). Germline V gene lookup returns CDR1 SQVTM and CDR2 ANQGSEA. There are 16 residues in the CDR3. V lost 3 bases and J 2 bases, leaving 18 bases between the germline ends.

The chain uses TRBV5-1 and TRBJ1-1; D not certain. This CDR3 has 13 residues. The germline V gene has CDR1 SGHRS and CDR2 YFSETQ. The V end was cut by 5 bases, the J end by 5 bases, with 13 bases between. CDR3 DNA sequence: TGCGCCAGCAGTGCCCTGTGGGAGACTGAAGCTTTCTTT. Protein product: CASSALWETEAFF.

This sequence joins TRBV7-3 and TRBJ1-2, with D unclear. CDR3 size: 13 residues. Germline-derived CDR1 and CDR2 are SGHTA and FQGTGA. V dropped 0 bases and J dropped 8 bases, with 10 bases sitting between them. This CDR3 reads CASSLTGGLGYTF. The CDR3 nucleotides read TGTGCCAGCAGCTTAACAGGCGGCCTGGGCTACACCTTC.